This T cell receptor (beta chain) derives from a study of radiotherapy plus CTLA-4 blockade in lung cancer. Overall study results and limits: Blood-borne expansion of tumor-derived TCR clones followed radiotherapy plus ipilimumab.

V gave up 5 bases and J gave up 1 base, with 11 bases separating them. Germline V CDR1 and CDR2: MNHNY, SVGAGI (reference sequence). CDR3 length: 14 residues. Patients with chemo-refractory metastatic non-small-cell lung cancer received focal radiation plus CTLA-4 blockade with ipilimumab. Regarding this clone: Its specificity is not known.

Some clones are missing from TCRdb's copy, which holds only in-frame ones; the method was immunoSEQ multiplex PCR. The sample includes 40,000 to 50,000 clones, approximately 68% of them seen just once. The J gene is TRBJ1-2, the V gene TRBV6-6; possible D gene TRBD1, 5 bases. The sequence came from a human donor with non-small cell lung cancer who had stable disease on radiotherapy plus ipilimumab. The sample here was peripheral blood, taken from a patient treated with radiotherapy plus ipilimumab. The CDR3 is CASSRTSFNYGYTF. The DNA of the CDR3 is TGTGCCAGCAGTCGGACAAGCTTTAACTATGGCTACACCTTC.